This T cell receptor (beta chain) comes out of a study of shared clonotypes between healthy human individuals. General observations from the study: Among non-shared clonotypes, generation probabilities were lower than among those shared by all four donors.

CDR3 length: 15 residues. V lost 5 bases to trimming and J lost 6 bases; unmatched junction nucleotides: 9. The germline gives CDR1 SGHRS, CDR2 YFSETQ. Generated by immunoSEQ multiplex PCR, the TCRdb table keeps only in-frame clones and is missing some. There are about 1 million clones in the sample; around three quarters occur only once, and around 0.47% lies in the top ten. Points on this clone: Its matching antigen is unknown.

This chain joins TRBV5-1 and TRBJ2-2, with 8 nucleotides matching TRBD1. The TCR originated in a man between 18 and 29 years old in good health. Some clones in this sample may be carry-over from other donors' samples. The sequenced sample consisted of memory CD4+ T cells from PBMCs. As for subset: CD45RA-negative fraction. For the CDR3, the DNA is TGCGCCAGCAGACCCGGGACAGGCTCCCCCGGGGAGCTGTTTTTT. It specifies CASRPGTGSPGELFF.